This T cell receptor (beta chain) emerged from a study of blood T cell repertoires in COVID-19. Study-level information: There were acute and convalescent COVID-19 samples, and they came from the United States, Italy and Spain.

Trimming took off 2 bases at V and 8 bases at J, with 12 bases between the two ends. In germline, CDR1 is MDHEN, CDR2 SYDVKM. The CDR3 loop spans 13 amino acids. Produced via immunoSEQ multiplex PCR; TCRdb's table is partial and in-frame only. This table holds about 360,000 clones, around 84% found once. This clone appeared a single time. The material sequenced was peripheral blood. The clonotype was recovered from a human donor with acute or convalescent COVID-19. The donor label of this sample is uncertain. The chain employs TRBV28 and TRBJ1-2; D gene ambiguous. The CDR3 region has the DNA TGTGCCAGCAGTTTAGTCCTTAGAGTGGGCTACACCTTC. It specifies CASSLVLRVGYTF.